Listed below are T cell receptor beta chains from one sample, sequenced in a study of cytomegalovirus exposure and HLA in healthy donors. Profiled with immunoSEQ multiplex PCR; TCRdb holds only in-frame clones, not every one. The sample lists roughly 170,000 clones; 84% were seen once. Source material: PBMCs. These receptors were taken from a girl aged 2 to 9 in good health and CMV-seropositive. Both conserved end residues are part of each CDR3. The order of the fields is D gene, clone size, V gene, J gene, CDR3 DNA, CDR3 protein. The D gene is left open where the match is weak. Size tells how often a clone was seen (once, few, many) or the class of an expanded clone, and some rows leave it out.

TRBD1	-	TRBV6-1	TRBJ2-7	TGTGCCAGCAGTGGAGTTCTCGCCGGGACAGGGTACTACGAGCAGTACTTC	CASSGVLAGTGYYEQYF
-	-	TRBV6-5	TRBJ2-7	TGTGCCAGCCGGGACAAAAAGAACGAGCAGTACTTC	CASRDKKNEQYF
TRBD2	-	TRBV5-1	TRBJ2-7	TGCGCCGGCAGCCTACCAGCGGGACTGGGCTACGAGCAGTACTTC	CAGSLPAGLGYEQYF
-	-	TRBV28	TRBJ2-3	TGTGCCAGCAGTCCTCCAATCGGGGGGCAGTATTTT	CASSPPIGGQYF
-	-	TRBV30	TRBJ2-7	TGTGCCTGGACGTATGAGAAGCCTAGAACTAGTCATCGGTGGTACGAGCAGTACTTC	CAWTYEKPRTSHRWYEQYF
TRBD1	-	TRBV5-1	TRBJ2-1	TGCGCCAGCAGCGTGGGACAGGGAAACTACAATGAGCAGTTCTTC	CASSVGQGNYNEQFF
-	-	TRBV5-1	TRBJ1-1	TGCGCCAGCAGCTTTCAGCAGGGAAAAACTGAAGCTTTCTTT	CASSFQQGKTEAFF
-	-	TRBV14	TRBJ2-1	TGTGCCAGCAGCCAAGCGCGAAGCAATGAGCAGTTCTTC	CASSQARSNEQFF
TRBD2	-	TRBV4-2	TRBJ2-3	TGTGCCAGCAGCCAAGATGCGGGGAGCGGGGGCACAGATACGCAGTATTTT	CASSQDAGSGGTDTQYF
TRBD1	few	TRBV2	TRBJ1-1	TGTGCCAGCGGAGACAGGGAGAACACTGAAGCTTTCTTT	CASGDRENTEAFF
TRBD2	-	TRBV19	TRBJ2-1	TGTGCCAGTAGCGGACTAGCGGGGGGATTTGAGCAGTTCTTC	CASSGLAGGFEQFF
TRBD2	-	TRBV6-6	TRBJ2-1	TGTGCCAGCAGCCGCTTAACTAGCGGCCATGAGCAGTTCTTC	CASSRLTSGHEQFF
-	-	TRBV19	TRBJ2-4	TGTGCCAGTAGTATAGTTAGACTAGCCAAAAACATTCAGTACTTC	CASSIVRLAKNIQYF
TRBD2	-	TRBV9	TRBJ2-3	TGTGCCAGCAGCGAAACTAGCGGGAGTAGGGATACGCAGTATTTT	CASSETSGSRDTQYF
TRBD1	-	TRBV5-4	TRBJ2-3	TGTGCCAGCAGCCGAAGGGACAGTGGCACAGATACGCAGTATTTT	CASSRRDSGTDTQYF
-	-	TRBV20-1	TRBJ1-1	TGCAGTGCCCCCTTGAACACTGAAGCTTTCTTT	CSAPLNTEAFF
-	-	TRBV6-5	TRBJ1-2	TGTGCCAGCAGTTACGGTCAGATCCCCCTTAGCTACACCTTC	CASSYGQIPLSYTF
-	-	TRBV19	TRBJ1-5	TGTGCCAGTAGTATTGGGGGGGCGGTGGGTCAGCCCCAGCATTTT	CASSIGGAVGQPQHF
-	-	TRBV27	TRBJ1-2	TGTGCCAGCAGTTTCGGGGGGGGCTATGGCTACACCTTC	CASSFGGGYGYTF
-	-	TRBV30	TRBJ2-2	TGTGCCTGGATTAAGTTGGGGGGACCCACCGGGGAGCTGTTTTTT	CAWIKLGGPTGELFF
TRBD2	-	TRBV10-3	TRBJ2-7	TGTGCCATCAGCAAGACTAGCGGGAGTTACGAGCAGTACTTC	CAISKTSGSYEQYF
-	-	TRBV30	TRBJ2-7	TGTGCCTGGTCGGGCTCCTACGAGCAGTACTTC	CAWSGSYEQYF
TRBD1	-	TRBV7-8	TRBJ1-5	TGTGCCAGCAGCTTGCGGACAGGGGGTATTTTGCGACAGCCCCAGCATTTT	CASSLRTGGILRQPQHF
TRBD2	once	TRBV13	TRBJ2-7	TGTGCCAGCAGCTTACGAAGACTAGCGGGAGGTACCGAGCAGTACTTC	CASSLRRLAGGTEQYF
-	-	TRBV13	TRBJ2-2	TGTGCCAGCAGCGGGCCGGGACACAGGGACACCGGGGAGCTGTTTTTT	CASSGPGHRDTGELFF
TRBD1	few	TRBV12-5	TRBJ1-1	TGTGCTAGTGCCTCCACAGGGGCCGGTACTGAAGCTTTCTTT	CASASTGAGTEAFF
-	few	TRBV6-1	TRBJ1-2	TGTGCCAGCAGTGTATCCCTGGATACGGGGATTCGGTATGGCTACACCTTC	CASSVSLDTGIRYGYTF
-	-	TRBV27	TRBJ2-1	TGTGCCAGCAGTTCCTCAGGGGTAATTGGCTCCTACAATGAGCAGTTCTTC	CASSSSGVIGSYNEQFF
TRBD1	-	TRBV29-1	TRBJ1-2	TGCAGCGCGACGGACAGGGGACTCTATGGCTACACCTTC	CSATDRGLYGYTF
-	-	TRBV30	TRBJ1-2	TGTGCCTGGAGTGTACGGGACTATGGCTACACCTTC	CAWSVRDYGYTF
TRBD1	-	TRBV30	TRBJ2-3	TGTGCCTGGAGTGGGGGACAGGGGGAGGATACGCAGTATTTT	CAWSGGQGEDTQYF
-	once	TRBV4-1	TRBJ1-5	TGCGCCAGCAACCTCGAGACGGGACACGAACAGCCCCAGCATTTT	CASNLETGHEQPQHF